The 10 T cell receptor beta chains in this list originate from one sample, sequenced in a study of control samples from healthy donors and cancer patients. Sequenced by immunoSEQ multiplex PCR; TCRdb stores in-frame clones only, minus some. The sample lists some 130,000 clones, roughly 91% occurring once. Sequencing was performed on PBMCs. These receptors were collected from a man in his forties or fifties with head and neck cancer.

This rearrangement joins TRBV11-3 to TRBJ2-7; a possible D gene is TRBD2 (5 bases). Germline-derived CDR1 and CDR2 are SGHNT and YENEEA. There are 13 residues in the CDR3. Trimming removed 5 bases from V and 6 bases from J, with 14 bases in between. This chain's CDR3 is CASSPSTGIEQYF. CDR3 coding DNA: TGTGCCAGCAGCCCTTCTACGGGGATCGAGCAGTACTTC.

The V call is TRBV29-1, the J call TRBJ2-5, with 13 bases fitting TRBD2. Trimming at V came to 4 bases and at J to 7 bases, leaving 15 bases not matched to a gene. CDR3 length: 17 amino acids. Looked up from germline, CDR1 is SQVTM and CDR2 is ANQGSEA. CDR3 sequence (DNA): TGCAGCGTTGTTCCGGGACTAGCGGGGATGACCGGGGCGACCCAGTACTTC. This gives the protein CSVVPGLAGMTGATQYF.

The gene calls are TRBV6-4 and TRBJ2-3, with no clear D. From germline, CDR1 is MRHNA and CDR2 SNTAGT. The V end lost 2 bases, the J end lost 6 bases, and 6 bases lay between the germline ends. There are 12 residues in the CDR3. The CDR3 DNA sequence: TGTGCCAGCAGTGACGAAGCGGATACGCAGTATTTT. It codes for CASSDEADTQYF.

The rearrangement links TRBV29-1 to TRBJ1-5; TRBD1 is a possible D gene (5 bases). The CDR3 runs to 15 residues. Trimming took off 5 bases at V and 5 bases at J, with 19 bases between the two ends. CDR1 and CDR2 (germline): SQVTM, ANQGSEA. The CDR3: CSVYDPGARDQPQHF. Written as DNA, the CDR3 is TGCAGCGTTTACGATCCTGGGGCCAGAGATCAGCCCCAGCATTTT.

CDR3 bases: TGTGCCAGCAGTCCGTTCGGACAGGGCGCGACGGAAGCTTTCTTT. Its protein product is CASSPFGQGATEAFF. The chain has TRBV6-5 and TRBJ1-1, with TRBD1 matching 8 bases. The CDR3 covers 15 residues. Per the germline V gene, CDR1 is MNHEY and CDR2 is SVGAGI. The trim removed 5 bases at V and 8 bases at J, leaving 13 bases unmatched.

J is TRBJ2-7 and V is TRBV4-1, with D possibly matching TRBD1 (7 bases). The CDR3 covers 14 residues. Looked up from germline, CDR1 is MGHRA and CDR2 is YSYEKL. V lost 2 bases, J lost 5 bases, and 13 bases lay in between. This CDR3 reads CASSQISRGDEQYF. CDR3 nucleotide sequence: TGCGCCAGCAGCCAAATCTCCAGGGGGGACGAGCAGTACTTC.

The chain joins TRBV29-1 to TRBJ2-7; tentatively, D is TRBD1 (6 bases). The V gene lost 6 bases and the J gene lost 3 bases, with 15 bases spanning the gap. The CDR3 spans 13 residues. Germline assignment: CDR1 SQVTM and CDR2 ANQGSEA. In DNA form, the CDR3 reads TGCAGCGTGGCGACAGGCGGCAACTACGAGCAGTACTTC. Protein: CSVATGGNYEQYF.

The genes are TRBV6-5 and TRBJ1-2, with D possibly matching TRBD1 (5 bases). Germline V CDR1 and CDR2: MNHEY, SVGAGI. CDR3 length: 13 amino acids. Trimming took off 8 bases at V and 7 bases at J, with 17 bases between the two ends. CDR3 protein: CASHFPGSFGYTF. DNA of the CDR3: TGTGCCAGCCATTTCCCAGGGAGTTTTGGCTACACCTTC.

This sequence joins TRBV9 and TRBJ1-1; 8 bases line up with TRBD1. The CDR3 extends over 15 amino acids. CDR1 is SGDLS and CDR2 is YYNGEE in the germline V gene. V shed 3 bases and J 2 bases; nucleotides not matched to a gene: 6. CDR3 bases: TGTGCCAGCAGCGAGTGGGGACAGGCAAACACTGAAGCTTTCTTT. Protein product: CASSEWGQANTEAFF.

V and J are TRBV5-1 and TRBJ1-2; no definite D call. Between the trimmed V and J ends, which lost 1 base and 8 bases, there was a span of 9 bases. From germline, CDR1 is SGHRS and CDR2 YFSETQ. There are 12 residues in the CDR3. The CDR3 region is CASSLQVQGYTF. DNA of the CDR3: TGCGCCAGCAGCTTGCAGGTTCAAGGCTACACCTTC.